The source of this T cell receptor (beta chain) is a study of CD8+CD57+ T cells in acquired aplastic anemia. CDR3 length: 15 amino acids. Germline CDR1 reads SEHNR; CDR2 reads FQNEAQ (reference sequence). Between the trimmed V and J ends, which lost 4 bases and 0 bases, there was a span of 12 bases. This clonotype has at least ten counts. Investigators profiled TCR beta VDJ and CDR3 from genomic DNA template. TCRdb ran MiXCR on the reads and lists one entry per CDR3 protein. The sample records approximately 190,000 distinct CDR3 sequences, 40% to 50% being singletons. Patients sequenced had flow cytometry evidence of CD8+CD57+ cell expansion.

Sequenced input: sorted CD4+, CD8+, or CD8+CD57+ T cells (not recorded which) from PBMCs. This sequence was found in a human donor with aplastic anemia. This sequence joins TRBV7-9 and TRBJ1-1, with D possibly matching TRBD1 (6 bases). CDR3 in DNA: TGTGCCAGCAGCTCCCAGGGGCGTTTGAACACTGAAGCTTTCTTT. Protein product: CASSSQGRLNTEAFF.